The clone carrying this T cell receptor (beta chain) has at least ten counts. What it binds is unknown. TCRdb reprocessed the RT-PCR reads with MiXCR, giving one entry per CDR3 protein. The sample includes about 500,000 distinct CDR3 sequences, approximately 7.2% of them seen just once. The data were taken from a study of response to subunit inactivated influenza vaccine. Points from the study as a whole: It was suggested by the authors that few new T cells are recruited by each seasonal influenza vaccination.

The V end lost 1 base, the J end lost 8 bases, and 12 bases lay between the germline ends. Germline loops: CDR1 MGHDK, CDR2 SYGVNS. The CDR3 runs 14 residues. The clonotype was recovered from a man between 45 and 75 years old who received an inactivated influenza vaccine. Here the sequenced sample was PBMCs from blood, taken less than 30 months after vaccination. V is TRBV25-1 and J is TRBJ2-1; D might be TRBD1 or TRBD2, each matching 5 bases. This chain's CDR3 is CASSESRRGHEQFF. DNA of the CDR3: TGTGCCAGCAGTGAATCCCGACGGGGACATGAGCAGTTCTTC.